Given below is one TCR beta chain in context. Its antigen remains unknown. These data are taken from a study of post-analysis software for immune sequencing data. Researchers reported that TCR beta cDNA libraries carried unique molecular identifiers. TCRdb passed the PCR reads through MiXCR, listing each CDR3 protein once. Among 650,000 to 850,000 distinct CDR3 sequences listed, 40% to 55% were seen once. Study results and limitations: F measure showed strong co-clustering of same-batch samples. In multiple sclerosis, normalized Chao1 diversity was significantly below that of controls.

Source material: blood. The clonotype comes from a girl between 5 and 17 years old with multiple sclerosis.

The CDR3 spells CATSALTGGETQYF. For the CDR3, the DNA is TGTGCCACCAGTGCTCTGACAGGGGGAGAGACCCAGTACTTC. The gene calls are TRBV24-1 and TRBJ2-5, with 9 bases identical to TRBD1. V trimming: 5 bases; J trimming: 4 bases; junction bases outside the gene matches: 4. The CDR3 spans 14 residues. Germline-derived CDR1 and CDR2 are KGHDR and SFDVKD.